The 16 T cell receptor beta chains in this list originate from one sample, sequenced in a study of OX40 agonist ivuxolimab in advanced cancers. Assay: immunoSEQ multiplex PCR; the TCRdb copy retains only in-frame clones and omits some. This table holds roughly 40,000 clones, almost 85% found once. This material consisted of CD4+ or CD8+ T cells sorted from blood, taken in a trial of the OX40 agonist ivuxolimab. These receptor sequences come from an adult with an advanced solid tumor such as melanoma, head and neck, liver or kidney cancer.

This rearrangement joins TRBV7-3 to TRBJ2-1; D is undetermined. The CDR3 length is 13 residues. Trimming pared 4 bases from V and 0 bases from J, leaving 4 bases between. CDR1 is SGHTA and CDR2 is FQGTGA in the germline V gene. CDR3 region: CASSYSSYNEQFF. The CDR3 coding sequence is TGTGCCAGCAGCTATAGCTCCTACAATGAGCAGTTCTTC.

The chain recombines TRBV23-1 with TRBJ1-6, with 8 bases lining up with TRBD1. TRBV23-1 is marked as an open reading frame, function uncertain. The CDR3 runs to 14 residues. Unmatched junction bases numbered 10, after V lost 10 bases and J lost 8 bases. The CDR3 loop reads CATAGRTGYSPLHF. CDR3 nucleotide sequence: TGCGCCACGGCGGGAAGGACAGGGTATTCACCCCTCCACTTT.

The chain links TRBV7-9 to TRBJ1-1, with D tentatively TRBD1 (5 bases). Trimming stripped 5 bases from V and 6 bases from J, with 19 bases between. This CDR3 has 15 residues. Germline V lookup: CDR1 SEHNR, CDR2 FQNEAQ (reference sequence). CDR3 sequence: CASSLSTGAGSEAFF. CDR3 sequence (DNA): TGTGCCAGCAGCCTAAGTACAGGTGCAGGGTCTGAAGCTTTCTTT.

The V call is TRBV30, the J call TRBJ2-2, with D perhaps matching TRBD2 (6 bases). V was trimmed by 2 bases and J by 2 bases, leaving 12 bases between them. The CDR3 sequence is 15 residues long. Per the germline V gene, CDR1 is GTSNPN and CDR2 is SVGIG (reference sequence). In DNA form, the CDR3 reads TGTGCCTGGAGTATTACGGGAGTTAACACCGGGGAGCTGTTTTTT. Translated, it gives CAWSITGVNTGELFF.

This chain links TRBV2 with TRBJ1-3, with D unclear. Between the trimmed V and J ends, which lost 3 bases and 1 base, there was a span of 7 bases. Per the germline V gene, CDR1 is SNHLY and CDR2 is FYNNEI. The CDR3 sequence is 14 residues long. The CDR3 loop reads CASSEAGSGNTIYF. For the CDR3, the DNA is TGTGCCAGCAGTGAGGCAGGATCTGGAAACACCATATATTTT.

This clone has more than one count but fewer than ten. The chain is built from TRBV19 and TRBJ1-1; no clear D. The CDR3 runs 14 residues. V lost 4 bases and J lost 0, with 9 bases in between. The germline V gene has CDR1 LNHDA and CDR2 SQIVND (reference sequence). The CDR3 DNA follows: TGTGCCAGTAGTAACAAACTTCTGAACACTGAAGCTTTCTTT. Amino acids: CASSNKLLNTEAFF.

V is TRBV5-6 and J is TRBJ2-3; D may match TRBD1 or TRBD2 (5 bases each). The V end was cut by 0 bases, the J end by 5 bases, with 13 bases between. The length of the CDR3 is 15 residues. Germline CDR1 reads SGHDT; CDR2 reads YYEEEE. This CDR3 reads CASSLAEGFGDTQYF. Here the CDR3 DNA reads TGTGCCAGCAGCTTGGCCGAGGGGTTTGGAGATACGCAGTATTTT.

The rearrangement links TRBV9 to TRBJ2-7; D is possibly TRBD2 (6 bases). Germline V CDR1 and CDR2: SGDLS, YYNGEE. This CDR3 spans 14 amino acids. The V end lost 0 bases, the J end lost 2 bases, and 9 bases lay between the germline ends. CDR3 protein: CASSVDGSAYEQYF. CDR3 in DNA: TGTGCCAGCAGCGTAGACGGGAGTGCCTACGAGCAGTACTTC. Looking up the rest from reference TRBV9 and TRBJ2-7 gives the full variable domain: DSGVTQTPKHLITATGQRVTLRCSPRSGDLSVYWYQQSLDQGLQFLIQYYNGEERAKGNILERFSAQQFPDLHSELNLSSLELGDSALYFCASSVDGSAYEQYFGPGTRLTVT.

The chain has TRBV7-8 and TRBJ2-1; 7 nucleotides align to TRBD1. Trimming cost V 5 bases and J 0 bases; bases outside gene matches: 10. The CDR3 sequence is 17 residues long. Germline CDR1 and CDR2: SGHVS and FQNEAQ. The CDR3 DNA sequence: TGTGCCAGCAGCCGTTGGGACAGTCGGAGCTCCTACAATGAGCAGTTCTTC. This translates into CASSRWDSRSSYNEQFF.

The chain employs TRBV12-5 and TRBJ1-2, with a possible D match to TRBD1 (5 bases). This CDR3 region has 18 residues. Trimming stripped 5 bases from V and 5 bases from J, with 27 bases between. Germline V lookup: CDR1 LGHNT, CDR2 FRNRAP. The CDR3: CASGTRTGPYPPFYGYTF. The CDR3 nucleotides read TGTGCTAGTGGTACCCGAACAGGCCCCTATCCCCCTTTTTATGGCTACACCTTC.

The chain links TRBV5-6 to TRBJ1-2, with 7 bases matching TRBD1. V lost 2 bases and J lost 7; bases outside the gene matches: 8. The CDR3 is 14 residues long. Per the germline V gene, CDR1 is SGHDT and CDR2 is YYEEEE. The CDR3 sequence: CASSFLQGESGYTF. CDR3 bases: TGTGCCAGCAGCTTTCTTCAGGGGGAGTCTGGCTACACCTTC.

The CDR3 region has the DNA TGTGCCAGCAACGTACAGGGGACTAATGAAAAACTGTTTTTT. Its translation is CASNVQGTNEKLFF. The rearrangement uses TRBV28 and TRBJ1-4; 7 bases are shared with TRBD1. CDR3 length: 14 residues. J lost 2 bases, V lost 7 bases, and 4 bases had no gene match. CDR1 MDHEN and CDR2 SYDVKM come from the germline V gene.

As DNA, the CDR3 is TGTGCCAGCAGCCCCCCGGGTCTAGAACCGGCAGATACGCAGTATTTT. It is translated as CASSPPGLEPADTQYF. The chain joins TRBV7-9 to TRBJ2-3, with no clear D. Germline V gene sequence: CDR1 SEHNR, CDR2 FQNEAQ (reference sequence). V was trimmed by 5 bases and J by 4 bases, leaving 19 bases between them. The CDR3 sequence is 16 residues long. Variable domain in full (rest from reference TRBV7-9 and TRBJ2-3): DTGVSQNPRHKITKRGQNVTFRCDPISEHNRLYWYRQTLGQGPEFLTYFQNEAQLEKSRLLSDRFSAERPKGSFSTLEIQRTEQGDSAMYLCASSPPGLEPADTQYFGPGTRLTVL.

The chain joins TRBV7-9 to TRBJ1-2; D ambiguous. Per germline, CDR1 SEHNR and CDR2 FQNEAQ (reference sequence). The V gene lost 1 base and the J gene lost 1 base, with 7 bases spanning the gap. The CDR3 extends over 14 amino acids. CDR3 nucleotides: TGTGCCAGCAGCTTAGTAACCAGTAACTATGGCTACACCTTC. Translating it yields CASSLVTSNYGYTF.

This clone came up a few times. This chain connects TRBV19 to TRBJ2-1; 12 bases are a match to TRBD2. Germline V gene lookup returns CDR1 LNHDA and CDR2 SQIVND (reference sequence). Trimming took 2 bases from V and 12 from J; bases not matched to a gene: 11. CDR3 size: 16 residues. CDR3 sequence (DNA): TGTGCCAGTAGTATAAGCGGGGGCTCTAGCGGGAGGGGGCAGTTCTTC. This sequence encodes CASSISGGSSGRGQFF.

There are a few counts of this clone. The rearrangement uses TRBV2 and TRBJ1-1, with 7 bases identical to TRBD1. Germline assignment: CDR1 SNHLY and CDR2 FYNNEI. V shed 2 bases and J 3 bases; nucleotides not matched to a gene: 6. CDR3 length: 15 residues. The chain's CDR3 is CASSERTGQYTEAFF. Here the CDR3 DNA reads TGTGCCAGCAGTGAACGGACAGGCCAATACACTGAAGCTTTCTTT.